A selection of T cell receptor beta chains follows, all from one sample in a study of blood T cell repertoires in COVID-19. Libraries were prepared by immunoSEQ multiplex PCR; TCRdb keeps only in-frame clonotypes and omits some of them. The repertoire consists of over 200,000 clones, with about 85% occurring once and the leading ten covering roughly 12%. The sequencing input was peripheral blood. These receptors came from a woman aged 18-29 years who had recovered from COVID-19. Both conserved end residues are trimmed from each CDR3. Each record gives: V gene, CDR3 protein.

TRBV25-1	ASSEGAGGVYNEQF
TRBV9	ASSATGGGYGYT
TRBV19	ASSILGAGSNQPQH
TRBV27	ASSLWRNTEAF
TRBV5-1	ASSPNDRDLYEQY
TRBV25-1	ASNGSSYNEQF
TRBV30	AWSSRYPGNYGYT
TRBV29-1	SVEPRGQSYNEQF
TRBV13	ASSLGGLASSYEQY
TRBV18	ASSPPGRAGANVLT
TRBV3-1/TRBV3-2	ASSQDRGTSPLH